This T cell receptor (beta chain) was obtained from a study of blood T cells in healthy people across ages. Study outcomes and limitations: In these data, TCR beta diversity tracked strongly with naive T cell percentage. Greater diversity and more naive CD4+ cells were seen in long-lived donors than in aged donors.

Of note for this clonotype: Its cognate antigen is unknown.

The use of a sample-barcoded 5' primer and a J-beta primer mix characterized a second PCR of about 6 to 12 cycles. Template switching added a 12-random-nucleotide identifier to every cDNA molecule. TCRdb used MiXCR to reprocess the 5' RACE reads, holding one entry per CDR3 protein. Here the sample spans 800,000 to 950,000 distinct CDR3 sequences, 36% being singletons. The V and J ends lost 4 bases and 10 bases respectively, with 6 bases between them. The length of the CDR3 is 10 residues. Germline CDR1 SGDLS, CDR2 YYNGEE. Individuals who donated were healthy Caucasians from Russia aged roughly 6 to 100.

V usage is TRBV9 and J usage is TRBJ2-1, with D hard to call. The TCR comes from a man between 18 and 35 years old in good health. Sequencing was carried out using blood. The CDR3 DNA reads as TGTGCCAGCAGCCCCCGGGAGCAGTTCTTC. Its protein product is CASSPREQFF.